The next 9 T cell receptor beta chains were all read from a single sample in a study of cytomegalovirus exposure and HLA in healthy donors. PCR was performed using 60 Vbeta and 13 Jbeta primers. Libraries were prepared by immunoSEQ multiplex PCR; TCRdb keeps only in-frame clonotypes and omits some of them. The sample has some 14,000 clones, about 60% seen once. Source material: PBMCs. These receptors were taken from a woman between 50 and 59 years old in good health and CMV-seropositive.

This clone has a single count. The genes are TRBV18 and TRBJ1-5; D gene unclear. The V end was cut by 5 bases, the J end by 4 bases, with 9 bases between. CDR1 and CDR2 (germline): KGHSH, LQKENI. The CDR3 length is 13 residues. CDR3 in amino acids: CASSVLWNQPQHF. The CDR3 nucleotides read TGTGCCAGCTCAGTACTGTGGAATCAGCCCCAGCATTTT.

This clone is categorized as medium-sized. V is TRBV2 and J is TRBJ2-2; D is possibly TRBD1 (5 bases). Trimming shortened V by 7 bases and J by 4 bases, and 7 bases separated the two germline ends. This CDR3 contains 12 residues. Per the germline V gene, CDR1 is SNHLY and CDR2 is FYNNEI. The CDR3: CASTQGTGELFF. The CDR3 bases are TGTGCCAGCACCCAGGGCACCGGGGAGCTGTTTTTT.

The chain recombines TRBV30 with TRBJ2-5; tentatively, D is TRBD2 (6 bases). V dropped 1 base and J dropped 5 bases, with 8 bases sitting between them. The CDR3 covers 12 residues. Germline V gives CDR1 GTSNPN, CDR2 SVGIG (reference sequence). This chain's CDR3 is CAWSGGGETQYF. CDR3 DNA: TGTGCCTGGAGTGGTGGAGGGGAGACCCAGTACTTC.

This chain joins TRBV30 and TRBJ2-7, with TRBD1 identical over 12 bases. There are 14 residues in the CDR3. V shed 5 bases, J shed 5 bases, and the junction held 7 bases outside the gene matches. Germline lookup yields CDR1 GTSNPN and CDR2 SVGIG (reference sequence). The DNA of the CDR3 is TGTGCCTGGTCCCCGGGACAGGGGGCCGACGAGCAGTACTTC. It translates to CAWSPGQGADEQYF.

The chain employs TRBV29-1 and TRBJ2-5; possibly TRBD2 for D (6 bases). V lost 6 bases, J lost 0 bases, and 11 bases lay in between. In germline, CDR1 is SQVTM, CDR2 ANQGSEA. The CDR3 consists of 13 residues. The CDR3 nucleotides read TGCAGCGTCCTCAGACTAGACCAAGAGACCCAGTACTTC. It yields the protein CSVLRLDQETQYF.

This chain joins TRBV2 and TRBJ2-7; 9 bases are shared with TRBD2. The germline V gene has CDR1 SNHLY and CDR2 FYNNEI. V lost 7 bases and J lost 5; bases outside the gene matches: 6. This CDR3 spans 13 amino acids. The CDR3 is CASKAGGSHEQYF. DNA for the CDR3: TGTGCCAGCAAGGCGGGGGGGTCCCACGAGCAGTACTTC.

The CDR3 region has the DNA TGCGCCAGCAGCCAAGGGTGGGACTTACCTGAAGCTTTCTTT. This sequence encodes CASSQGWDLPEAFF. The V and J genes are TRBV5-1 and TRBJ1-1; D perhaps matches TRBD1 (5 bases). The V end was cut by 4 bases, the J end by 6 bases, with 16 bases between. The length of the CDR3 is 14 residues. Germline-derived CDR1 and CDR2 are SGHRS and YFSETQ. Full variable domain (outside the CDR3, taken from reference TRBV5-1 and TRBJ1-1): KAGVTQTPRYLIKTRGQQVTLSCSPISGHRSVSWYQQTPGQGLQFLFEYFSETQRNKGNFPGRFSGRQFSNSRSEMNVSTLELGDSALYLCASSQGWDLPEAFFGQGTRLTVV.

The rearrangement uses TRBV21-1 and TRBJ1-5; the table's D call, TRBD1, has no DNA check behind it. TRBV21-1 is an annotated pseudogene. The CDR3 sequence is 14 residues long. CDR3 residues: CASSKGQGYQPQHF. DNA of the CDR3: TGTGCCAGCAGCAAGGGACAGGGTTATCAGCCCCAGCATTTT.

J is TRBJ2-3 and V is TRBV10-2; TRBD1 aligns across 10 bases. Looked up from germline, CDR1 is WSHSY and CDR2 is SAAADI. The CDR3 length is 13 residues. J lost 4 bases, V lost 6 bases, and 1 base had no gene match. The CDR3 sequence is CASRGQGADTQYF. The DNA of the CDR3 is TGCGCCAGCAGAGGACAGGGGGCAGATACGCAGTATTTT.